The 8 T cell receptor beta chains given below trace back to one sample, sequenced in a study of T cell changes during pregnancy in multiple sclerosis. Method: immunoSEQ multiplex PCR; TCRdb's copy keeps in-frame clones and lacks some. This table has around 25,000 clones, more than 80% appearing once. The sample here was CD8+ T cells from peripheral blood mononuclear cells, taken in the first trimester of pregnancy. These receptors were collected from a female donor in good health, enrolled as a control in a pregnancy study.

This clone was detected a few times. V gene TRBV5-1 combines with J gene TRBJ2-2; 9 positions agree with TRBD1. The CDR3 spans 17 residues. After removal of 3 bases from V and 2 bases from J, the junction contained 8 bases not matched to a gene. Germline CDR1 is SGHRS and CDR2 is YFSETQ. CDR3 in amino acids: CASSWPRDRENTGELFF. DNA of the CDR3: TGCGCCAGCAGCTGGCCCCGGGACAGGGAAAACACCGGGGAGCTGTTTTTT.

The V call is TRBV7-9, the J call TRBJ1-2; 9 positions agree with TRBD1. This CDR3 is 15 amino acids long. In germline, CDR1 is SEHNR, CDR2 FQNEAQ (reference sequence). The J segment lost 6 bases and the V segment lost 5 bases, leaving 10 bases of the junction unmatched. The CDR3, as DNA: TGTGCCAGCAGCACTCCGGGACAGGGAATGGATGGCTACACCTTC. Its translation: CASSTPGQGMDGYTF. Based on the CDR3 plus reference TRBV7-9 and TRBJ1-2, the full variable domain is DTGVSQNPRHKITKRGQNVTFRCDPISEHNRLYWYRQTLGQGPEFLTYFQNEAQLEKSRLLSDRFSAERPKGSFSTLEIQRTEQGDSAMYLCASSTPGQGMDGYTFGSGTRLTVV.

Only one count was recorded for this clone. This chain uses TRBV5-1 with TRBJ1-2, with D possibly being TRBD1 (5 bases). CDR1 and CDR2 from the germline V gene are SGHRS and YFSETQ. The CDR3 runs 13 residues. With 0 bases removed from V and 8 bases from J, the gap between germline ends came to 11 bases. The CDR3 sequence is CASSLAAGRGYTF. In nucleotides, the CDR3 is TGCGCCAGCAGCTTGGCCGCAGGGAGGGGCTACACCTTC.

The chain uses TRBV7-3 and TRBJ2-5; TRBD2 agrees at 9 bases. Trimming removed 1 base from V and 2 bases from J; junction bases left unmatched: 2. The CDR3 totals 15 residues. CDR1 and CDR2 (germline): SGHTA, FQGTGA. For the CDR3, the DNA is TGTGCCAGCAGCTTAATGGCGGGGGGGCAAGAGACCCAGTACTTC. This translates into CASSLMAGGQETQYF.

V usage is TRBV4-3 and J usage is TRBJ2-1; possibly TRBD1 for D (6 bases). The germline V and J ends were trimmed by 0 bases and 9 bases, with 15 bases remaining between them. This CDR3 comprises 15 residues. Germline assignment: CDR1 LGHNA and CDR2 YSLEER. CDR3 region: CASSQDVGPRGEQFF. The DNA of the CDR3 is TGCGCCAGCAGCCAAGATGTGGGCCCCAGGGGTGAGCAGTTCTTC.

V gene TRBV7-9 combines with J gene TRBJ2-1; D ambiguous. V dropped 8 bases and J dropped 0 bases, with 14 bases sitting between them. Germline V gives CDR1 SEHNR, CDR2 FQNEAQ (reference sequence). The CDR3 runs to 15 residues. The CDR3 region has the DNA TGTGCCAGCTCCGGTGGTTCCCACTCCTACAATGAGCAGTTCTTC. Translated: CASSGGSHSYNEQFF.

This chain joins TRBV28 and TRBJ2-2; a weak D match, TRBD1 (6 bases). This CDR3 has 14 amino acids. The germline V and J ends were trimmed by 5 bases and 7 bases, with 14 bases remaining between them. Germline-derived CDR1 and CDR2 are MDHEN and SYDVKM. CDR3 DNA: TGTGCCAGCAGTCCAACAGGGATTGGCGGGGAGCTGTTTTTT. This sequence encodes CASSPTGIGGELFF.

CDR3 bases: TGTGCCAGCTCCGGACAGCCGAACAATGAGCAGTTCTTC. As protein: CASSGQPNNEQFF. This rearrangement joins TRBV9 to TRBJ2-1, with D possibly TRBD1 on 6 matching bases. The CDR3 runs to 13 residues. Trimming stripped 7 bases from V and 5 bases from J, with 13 bases between. Germline values: CDR1 SGDLS, CDR2 YYNGEE.